The T cell receptor beta chain described here comes from a study of T cells in localized non-small cell lung cancer. CDR1 and CDR2 from the germline V gene are SGHRS and YFSETQ. The CDR3 has 16 residues. Unmatched junction bases numbered 4, after V lost 2 bases and J lost 1 base. A note on this clone: Its specificity is unknown.

Using immunoSEQ multiplex PCR, the repertoire was profiled, and TCRdb retains in-frame clones only, with some absent. The sample contains about 130,000 clones, roughly 90% of which appear only once. Study-wide points: The study linked higher blood T cell density to longer overall survival. Analysis by sequencing included only one tumor region, so heterogeneity remains possible. Adjacent lung tissue had a median around 50 of the top 100 clones found in the tumor. Uninvolved adjacent lung showed higher T cell clonality than tumor.

The material was peripheral blood, obtained before any cancer treatment. The gene calls are TRBV5-1 and TRBJ2-4; the match to TRBD2 covers 9 bases. The receptor comes from a female donor aged 60 or older with stage I lung adenocarcinoma. The CDR3 nucleotides are TGCGCCAGCAGCTTCGAGACTAGCGGTGCCAAAAACATTCAGTACTTC. The encoded protein is CASSFETSGAKNIQYF.